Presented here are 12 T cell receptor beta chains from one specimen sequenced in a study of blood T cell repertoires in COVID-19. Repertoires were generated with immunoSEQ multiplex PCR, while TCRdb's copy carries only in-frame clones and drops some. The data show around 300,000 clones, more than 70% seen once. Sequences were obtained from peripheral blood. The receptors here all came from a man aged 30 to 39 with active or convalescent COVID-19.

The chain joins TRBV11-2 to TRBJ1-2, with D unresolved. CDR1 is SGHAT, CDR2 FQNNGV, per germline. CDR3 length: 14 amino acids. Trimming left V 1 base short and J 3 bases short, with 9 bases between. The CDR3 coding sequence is TGTGCCAGCAGCTTAGGGACTACCCACTATGGCTACACCTTC. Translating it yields CASSLGTTHYGYTF.

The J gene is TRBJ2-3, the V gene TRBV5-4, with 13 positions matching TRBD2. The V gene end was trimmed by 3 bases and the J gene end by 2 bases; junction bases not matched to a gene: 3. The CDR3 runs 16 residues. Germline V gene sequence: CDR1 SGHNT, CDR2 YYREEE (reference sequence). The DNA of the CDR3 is TGTGCCAGCAGCTCGGGACTAGCGGGGACCACAGATACGCAGTATTTT. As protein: CASSSGLAGTTDTQYF. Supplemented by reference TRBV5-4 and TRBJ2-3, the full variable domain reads ETGVTQSPTHLIKTRGQQVTLRCSSQSGHNTVSWYQQALGQGPQFIFQYYREEENGRGNFPPRFSGLQFPNYSSELNVNALELDDSALYLCASSSGLAGTTDTQYFGPGTRLTVL.

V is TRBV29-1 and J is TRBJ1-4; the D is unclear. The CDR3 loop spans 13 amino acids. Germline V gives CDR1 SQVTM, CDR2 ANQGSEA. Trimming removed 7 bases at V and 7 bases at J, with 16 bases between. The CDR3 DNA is TGCAGCGGGGGATTCGGAGTTGGTGAAAAACTGTTTTTT. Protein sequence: CSGGFGVGEKLFF.

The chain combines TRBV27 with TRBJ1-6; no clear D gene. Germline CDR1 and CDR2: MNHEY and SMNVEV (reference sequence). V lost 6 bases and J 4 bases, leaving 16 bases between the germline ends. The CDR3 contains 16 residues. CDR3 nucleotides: TGTGCCAGCAGGGGAGACGCTCGGGGATATAATTCACCCCTCCACTTT. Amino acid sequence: CASRGDARGYNSPLHF.

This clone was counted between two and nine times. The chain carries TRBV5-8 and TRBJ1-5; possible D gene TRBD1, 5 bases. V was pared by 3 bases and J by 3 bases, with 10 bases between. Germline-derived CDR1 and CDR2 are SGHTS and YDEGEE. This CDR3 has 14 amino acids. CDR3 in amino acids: CASSWGTPNQPQHF. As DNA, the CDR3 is TGTGCCAGCAGCTGGGGCACACCCAATCAGCCCCAGCATTTT.

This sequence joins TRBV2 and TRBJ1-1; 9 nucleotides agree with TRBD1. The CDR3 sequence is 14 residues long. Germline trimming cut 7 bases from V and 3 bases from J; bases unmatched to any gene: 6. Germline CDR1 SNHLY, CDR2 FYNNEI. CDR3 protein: CASTPRTGDTEAFF. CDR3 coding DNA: TGTGCCAGCACCCCCCGGACAGGGGACACTGAAGCTTTCTTT. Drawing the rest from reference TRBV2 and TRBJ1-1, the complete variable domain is EPEVTQTPSHQVTQMGQEVILRCVPISNHLYFYWYRQILGQKVEFLVSFYNNEISEKSEIFDDQFSVERPDGSNFTLKIRSTKLEDSAMYFCASTPRTGDTEAFFGQGTRLTVV.

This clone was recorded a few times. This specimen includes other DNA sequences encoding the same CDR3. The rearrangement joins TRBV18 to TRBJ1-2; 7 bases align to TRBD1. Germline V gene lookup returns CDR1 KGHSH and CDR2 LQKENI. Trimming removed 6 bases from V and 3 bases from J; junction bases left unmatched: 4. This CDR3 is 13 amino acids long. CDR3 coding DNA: TGTGCCAGCTCTCCCGGGACAGACTATGGCTACACCTTC. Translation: CASSPGTDYGYTF.

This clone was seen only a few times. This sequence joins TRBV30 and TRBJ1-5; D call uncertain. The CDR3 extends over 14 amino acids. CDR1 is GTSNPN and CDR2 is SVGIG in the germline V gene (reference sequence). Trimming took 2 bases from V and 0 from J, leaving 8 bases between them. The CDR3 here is CAWSYSNSNQPQHF. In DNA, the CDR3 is TGTGCCTGGAGTTACAGCAATAGCAATCAGCCCCAGCATTTT.

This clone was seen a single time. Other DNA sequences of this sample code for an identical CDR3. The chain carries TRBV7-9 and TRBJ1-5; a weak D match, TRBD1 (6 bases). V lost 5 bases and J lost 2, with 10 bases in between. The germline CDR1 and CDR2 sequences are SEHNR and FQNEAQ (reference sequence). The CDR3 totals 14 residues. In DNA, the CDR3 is TGTGCCAGCAGCCCAGGGGTTGGCAATCAGCCCCAGCATTTT. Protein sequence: CASSPGVGNQPQHF.

CDR3 bases: TGTGCCAGCAGTTTATTGGGACAGGGGGTCGAGCAGTACTTC. Its translation: CASSLLGQGVEQYF. The gene calls are TRBV28 and TRBJ2-7; TRBD1 matches at 11 bases. After removal of 1 base from V and 6 bases from J, the junction contained 2 bases not matched to a gene. This CDR3 contains 14 residues. Germline V lookup: CDR1 MDHEN, CDR2 SYDVKM.

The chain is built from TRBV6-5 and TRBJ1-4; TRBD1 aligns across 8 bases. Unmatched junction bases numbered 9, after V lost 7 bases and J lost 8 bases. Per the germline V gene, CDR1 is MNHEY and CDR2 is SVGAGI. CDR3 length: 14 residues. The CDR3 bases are TGTGCCAGCACCAACACAGGGGGAGCCGAAAAACTGTTTTTT. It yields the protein CASTNTGGAEKLFF.

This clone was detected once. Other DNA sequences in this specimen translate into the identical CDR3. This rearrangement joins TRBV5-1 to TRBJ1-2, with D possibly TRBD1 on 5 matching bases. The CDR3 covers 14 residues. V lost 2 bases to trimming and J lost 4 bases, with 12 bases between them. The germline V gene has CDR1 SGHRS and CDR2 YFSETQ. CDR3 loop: CASSLQTGVYGYTF. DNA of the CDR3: TGCGCCAGCAGCTTACAAACAGGTGTCTATGGCTACACCTTC.